This T cell receptor beta chain was sequenced in a study of cytomegalovirus exposure and HLA in healthy donors. The data were produced by immunoSEQ multiplex PCR, yet TCRdb's version contains in-frame clones alone and is incomplete. The table has some 90,000 clones, approximately 96% seen once. This CDR3 has 16 amino acids. Looked up from germline, CDR1 is MNHEY and CDR2 is SMNVEV (reference sequence). V was clipped by 1 base and J by 0 bases, with 12 bases between them. Sequenced input: PBMCs. V is TRBV27 and J is TRBJ1-1; TRBD1 might be the D (6 bases). The source is a young man in good health and CMV-seronegative. Here the CDR3 reads CASSLYGDKMNTEAFF. CDR3 nucleotide sequence: TGTGCCAGCAGTTTATATGGGGACAAGATGAACACTGAAGCTTTCTTT.